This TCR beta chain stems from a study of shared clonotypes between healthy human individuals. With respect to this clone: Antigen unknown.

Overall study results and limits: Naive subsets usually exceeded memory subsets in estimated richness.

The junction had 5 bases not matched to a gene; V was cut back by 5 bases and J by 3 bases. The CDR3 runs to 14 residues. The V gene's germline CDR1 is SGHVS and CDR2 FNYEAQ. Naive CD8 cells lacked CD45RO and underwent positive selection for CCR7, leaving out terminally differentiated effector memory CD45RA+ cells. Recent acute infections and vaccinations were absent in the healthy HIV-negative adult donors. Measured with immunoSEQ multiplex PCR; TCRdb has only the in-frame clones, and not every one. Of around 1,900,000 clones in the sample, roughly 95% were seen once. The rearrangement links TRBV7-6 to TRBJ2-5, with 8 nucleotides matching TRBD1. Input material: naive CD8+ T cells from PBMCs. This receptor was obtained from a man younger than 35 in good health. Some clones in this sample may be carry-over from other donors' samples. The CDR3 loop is CASSTGQAKETQYF. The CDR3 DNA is TGTGCCAGCAGCACGGGACAGGCTAAAGAGACCCAGTACTTC.